The clone carrying this T cell receptor (beta chain) was seen just once. The sample is drawn from a study of long-term antiretroviral therapy in people with HIV. Researchers ran immunoSEQ v3.0 at survey level. TCRdb's copy holds only in-frame clones and misses some; the assay was immunoSEQ multiplex PCR. The repertoire holds approximately 17,000 clones, with approximately 91% as singletons. The sample was unsorted PBMCs, taken 0.6 years after starting antiretroviral therapy. The receptor was derived from a middle-aged woman with HIV.

DNA of the CDR3: TGTGCCAGCAGCCCCGTAGCGGGGGGCTCCTACGAGCAGTACTTC. Its translation: CASSPVAGGSYEQYF. This chain links TRBV7-9 with TRBJ2-7; 10 bases line up with TRBD2. This CDR3 comprises 15 residues. CDR1 is SEHNR, CDR2 FQNEAQ, per germline (reference sequence). Trimming cost V 5 bases and J 0 bases; bases outside gene matches: 4.